Listed here are 31 T cell receptor beta chains from one sample, sequenced in a study of tumor and adjacent non-tumor tissue in lung cancer. This sample's RNA came from whole unsorted tissue. TCRbeta libraries were built with three rounds of nested PCR, modified from ARM-PCR. TCRdb analysed the multiplex PCR reads with MiXCR anew, one entry per CDR3 protein. The sample comprises more than 85,000 distinct CDR3 sequences, approximately 84% of which are singletons, and around 21% rests with the top ten. Sample: lung tumor tissue. The origin of the receptors is a man between 65 and 80 years old with non-small cell lung cancer.

This clonotype occurred once. In this CDR3 the conserved last residue, phenylalanine or tryptophan, is missing, so a read error is likely. This sequence joins TRBV4-2 and TRBJ1-4; 8 bases match TRBD1. The CDR3 extends over 16 amino acids. The V gene's germline CDR1 is LGHNA and CDR2 YNFKEQ. In DNA form, the CDR3 reads TGTGCCAGCAGTCAAGCCGGACAGGGCTTTAATGAAAAACTGTTTATT. Translation gives CASSQAGQGFNEKLFI.

In the case of this clonotype: At one end, the junction sequence differs from germline, possibly due to a read error. The V gene is TRBV6-2 or TRBV6-3, the J gene TRBJ2-7, with 11 positions matching TRBD2. Looked up from germline, CDR1 is MNHEY and CDR2 is SVGEGT. The CDR3 is made up of 13 amino acids. In DNA, the CDR3 is TGTGCAAGTCGGAGTAGCGGGAGGGACGACCAGTACTTC. Its protein is CASRSSGRDDQYF.

A remark on this clonotype: Since a much larger clone is just one base distant, this may be a read error. The chain uses TRBV20-1 and TRBJ2-7; no clear D. CDR1 and CDR2 from the germline V gene are DFQATT and SNEGSKA (reference sequence). This CDR3 has 13 residues. This CDR3 reads CRARLPLLDEQYF. In DNA form, the CDR3 reads TGCAGAGCTAGGCTTCCGCTCCTGGACGAGCAGTACTTC.

With regard to this clonotype: Since a much larger clone is just one base distant, this may be a read error. The V call is TRBV28, the J call TRBJ2-1; 11 bases match TRBD2. CDR1 is MDHEN, CDR2 SYDVKM, per germline. The CDR3 totals 15 residues. CDR3 region: CTSSWGLAVVNEQFF. For the CDR3, the DNA is TGTACCAGCAGTTGGGGACTAGCGGTTGTAAATGAGCAGTTCTTC.

With regard to this clonotype: Likely a read error: the CDR3 ends without its conserved phenylalanine or tryptophan. The chain employs TRBV5-1 and TRBJ1-1, with D hard to call. The CDR3 has 17 amino acids. Germline lookup yields CDR1 SGHRS and CDR2 YFSETQ. CDR3 sequence reads: CASSLEPEAVLNTEAFL. CDR3 nucleotide sequence: TGCGCCAGTAGCTTGGAACCGGAAGCAGTGTTGAACACTGAAGCTTTCTTA.

Worth noting for this clonotype: The junction departs from germline at one end; a sequencing error may be responsible. The chain joins TRBV5-5 to TRBJ2-7, with a weak D call TRBD2 (6 bases). The CDR3 has 12 residues. Germline V gene data show CDR1 as SGHKS and CDR2 as YYEKEE (reference sequence). The CDR3 region has the DNA TGTGCCAGCAGCTTGGATCGCGGGGAGCAATACTTC. Its translation: CASSLDRGEQYF.

This clonotype was counted a single time. The genes are TRBV11-2 and TRBJ2-2, with 7 bases fitting TRBD1. Looked up from germline, CDR1 is SGHAT and CDR2 is FQNNGV. This CDR3 region has 16 residues. Losses at the gene ends were 9 bases for V and 6 bases for J; bases not matched to a gene: 16. Here the CDR3 reads CARNIVGTGVAGELFF. The CDR3 DNA is TGTGCCAGGAACATAGTGGGCACAGGGGTTGCCGGGGAGCTGTTTTTT.

The J gene is TRBJ2-7, the V gene TRBV10-2; D unclear. V lost 4 bases, J lost 7 bases, and 23 bases lay in between. This CDR3 spans 16 amino acids. Germline assignment: CDR1 WSHSY and CDR2 SAAADI. The CDR3, as DNA: TGCGCCAGCAGTGGAGGAAATCAGTGGAACGACCAAGAGCAGTACTTC. Encoded protein: CASSGGNQWNDQEQYF.

Worth noting for this clonotype: One end of the junction varies from germline; a read error may be responsible. V gene TRBV5-6 combines with J gene TRBJ2-5; tentatively, D is TRBD2 (6 bases). Germline CDR1 is SGHDT and CDR2 is YYEEEE. The CDR3 contains 14 residues. CDR3 coding DNA: TGTGCCAGCAGTTGGGACTTCAGGGAAGAGACCCAGTATTTC. Protein sequence: CASSWDFREETQYF.

On this clonotype: A much larger clone is a single base away; this may be a read error. V gene TRBV28 combines with J gene TRBJ2-1; 7 bases are a match to TRBD2. CDR3 length: 11 amino acids. Germline lookup yields CDR1 MDHEN and CDR2 SYDVKM. DNA for the CDR3: TGTGCCAGCAACGGGAGGAATGAGCAGCTCTTC. This codes for CASNGRNEQLF.

About this clonotype itself: Relative to the germline gene, one junction end is altered; a read error may explain this. The chain combines TRBV29-1 with TRBJ1-2; D unresolved. The germline CDR1 and CDR2 sequences are SQVTM and ANQGSEA. The CDR3 sequence is 14 residues long. The CDR3 is CSAERGKANFGYTF. The CDR3 region has the DNA TGCAGCGCCGAGAGAGGAAAGGCTAACTTTGGCTACACATTC.

As for this clonotype: A junction end diverges from the germline sequence, so it may reflect a read error. For the CDR3, the DNA is TGTCCCAGCACTTCGATTGCGGTTACCCCCTACGAGCAGTACTTC. This encodes CPSTSIAVTPYEQYF. V usage is TRBV12-3 or TRBV12-4 and J usage is TRBJ2-7; D is unclear. The CDR3 is 15 amino acids.

A word on this clonotype: A clone one base away is much larger, so this may be a read error. The V call is TRBV20-1, the J call TRBJ2-7; 11 nucleotides line up with TRBD2. Germline loops: CDR1 DFQATT, CDR2 SNEGSKA (reference sequence). Germline trimming cut 2 bases from V and 6 bases from J; bases unmatched to any gene: 9. The CDR3 covers 15 residues. Written as DNA, the CDR3 is TGCAGTGCTAGACGGACTAGCGGGCTGACCTCCGAGCAGTACTTC. Translation: CSARRTSGLTSEQYF.

This clonotype was seen once. The V call is TRBV29-1, the J call TRBJ2-7; either TRBD1 or TRBD2 may supply D (5 bases each). V was pared by 7 bases and J by 6 bases, with 16 bases between. The CDR3 sequence is 12 residues long. The germline gives CDR1 SQVTM, CDR2 ANQGSEA. CDR3 region: CSAWGTDSEQYF. As DNA, the CDR3 is TGCAGCGCATGGGGGACGGACTCCGAGCAGTACTTC.

With regard to this clonotype: A clone one base away is much larger, so this may be a read error. The chain has TRBV28 and TRBJ2-7, with D unresolved. V lost 7 bases and J 0 bases, leaving 16 bases between the germline ends. The germline V gene encodes CDR1 MDHEN and CDR2 SYDVKM. This CDR3 contains 15 residues. As DNA, the CDR3 is TGTGCCAGCACAAACCCCGAGGTTTTCTCCTACGAGCAGTACTTC. Its translation is CASTNPEVFSYEQYF.

J is TRBJ2-1 and V is TRBV14, with D perhaps TRBD1 (5 bases). Germline V gene sequence: CDR1 SGHDN, CDR2 FVKESK. V gave up 6 bases and J gave up 8 bases, with 17 bases separating them. CDR3 length: 14 residues. CDR3 sequence reads: CASRIQGHYDEQFF. DNA for the CDR3: TGTGCCAGCAGGATCCAGGGCCATTACGATGAGCAGTTCTTC.

In this sample, this clonotype turned up once. The chain combines TRBV11-2 with TRBJ2-1; no reliable D call. The V gene lost 1 base and the J gene lost 4 bases, with 8 bases spanning the gap. Germline loops: CDR1 SGHAT, CDR2 FQNNGV. The CDR3 loop spans 14 amino acids. This CDR3 reads CASSLVYGYNEQFF. DNA of the CDR3: TGTGCCAGCAGCTTAGTTTACGGATACAATGAGCAGTTCTTC.

As regards this clonotype: A read error is likely, as this CDR3 ends without the conserved phenylalanine or tryptophan. The chain links TRBV29-1 to TRBJ1-4; no reliable D call. Germline V gives CDR1 SQVTM, CDR2 ANQGSEA. CDR3 length: 11 amino acids. CDR3 bases: TGCAGCGGGACGGAAGATGAAAGACTGTTTGTT. Translating gives CSGTEDERLFV.

V is TRBV29-1 and J is TRBJ2-5; D is possibly TRBD2 (6 bases). This CDR3 comprises 14 residues. V was pared by 4 bases and J by 4 bases, with 16 bases between. From germline, CDR1 is SQVTM and CDR2 ANQGSEA. CDR3 region: CSVGGLTVGETQYF. In DNA, the CDR3 is TGCAGCGTTGGTGGACTAACAGTGGGAGAGACCCAGTACTTC.

The gene calls are TRBV10-3 and TRBJ2-5, with TRBD2 matching 7 bases. From germline, CDR1 is ENHRY and CDR2 SYGVKD. CDR3 length equals 15 residues. V lost 3 bases, J lost 4 bases, and 8 bases stayed unmatched. The CDR3 sequence: CAISDSTAGSETQYF. The CDR3 DNA sequence: TGTGCCATCAGTGACTCCACAGCGGGATCAGAGACCCAGTACTTC.

The rearrangement links TRBV12-5 to TRBJ1-5, with 7 bases identical to TRBD1. Germline values: CDR1 LGHNT, CDR2 FRNRAP. J lost 9 bases, V lost 8 bases, and 10 bases had no gene match. This CDR3 contains 13 residues. CDR3 loop: CASTPDRIRPQHF. As DNA, the CDR3 is TGTGCTAGTACCCCGGACAGGATTCGGCCCCAGCATTTT.

Comments on this clonotype: Without the conserved terminal phenylalanine or tryptophan, this CDR3 likely stems from a read error. The chain uses TRBV6-6 and TRBJ2-1; D unclear. CDR1 and CDR2 (germline): MNHNY, SVGAGI (reference sequence). The CDR3 contains 12 residues. CDR3 coding DNA: TGTGCCAGCAGTTACTCGACCAATGACCAGTTCTTA. This codes for CASSYSTNDQFL.

As regards this clonotype: The junction and the germline gene differ at one end; a read error may be behind it. The chain carries TRBV4-3 and TRBJ1-1, with no clear D. Germline V gene data show CDR1 as LGHNA and CDR2 as YSLEER. The CDR3 extends over 12 amino acids. CDR3 DNA sequence: TGCGCCAGCAGTCAAGGTAACACTGAAACCTTCTTT. Encoded protein: CASSQGNTETFF.

On this clonotype itself: Since the CDR3 does not end with the conserved phenylalanine or tryptophan, this likely comes from a read error. This chain uses TRBV29-1 with TRBJ2-2; 10 bases agree with TRBD2. The CDR3 has 14 amino acids. Germline assignment: CDR1 SQVTM and CDR2 ANQGSEA. CDR3: CSANVAGGTGELFI. DNA for the CDR3: TGCAGCGCTAACGTAGCGGGGGGCACCGGGGAACTGTTTATT.

For this clonotype: A junction boundary mismatches the germline segment, possibly from a read error. The chain joins TRBV11-2 to TRBJ2-3; D not certain. Germline-derived CDR1 and CDR2 are SGHAT and FQNNGV. This CDR3 is 16 amino acids long. The chain's CDR3 is CANSFSFGYSTDTPYF. The CDR3 DNA sequence: TGTGCCAACAGCTTCTCGTTTGGGTATAGCACAGATACGCCATATTTT.

V usage is TRBV18 and J usage is TRBJ2-3; 8 positions agree with TRBD2. The CDR3 is made up of 13 amino acids. The germline gives CDR1 KGHSH, CDR2 LQKENI. The ends lost 2 bases at V and 15 bases at J; junction bases unmatched: 10. CDR3 sequence reads: CASSPGLADMHYF. For the CDR3, the DNA is TGTGCCAGCTCACCAGGACTAGCAGATATGCATTATTTT.

With regard to this clonotype: Without the conserved terminal phenylalanine or tryptophan, this CDR3 likely stems from a read error. The CDR3 DNA follows: TGTGCCAACAGCATAACCCCAGGGTCAAATACGCAGTATTTG. Translation gives CANSITPGSNTQYL. This chain links TRBV11-2 with TRBJ2-3; a weak D match, TRBD1 (5 bases). The CDR3 sequence is 14 residues long. Germline CDR1 and CDR2: SGHAT and FQNNGV.

Worth noting for this clonotype: The CDR3 ends on some other residue instead of the conserved phenylalanine or tryptophan, so this is likely a read error. The chain carries TRBV6-6 and TRBJ2-1; 7 bases agree with TRBD2. The CDR3 has 15 amino acids. The germline gives CDR1 MNHNY, CDR2 SVGAGI (reference sequence). CDR3 in amino acids: CASIMASGPYTEQFL. The CDR3 nucleotides are TGTGCCAGCATTATGGCTAGCGGCCCTTACACTGAGCAGTTCTTA.

As concerns this clonotype: The junction departs from germline at one end; a sequencing error may be responsible. This chain links TRBV6-5 with TRBJ1-1, with D tentatively TRBD1 (5 bases). CDR1 and CDR2 from the germline V gene are MNHEY and SVGAGI. There are 14 residues in the CDR3. CDR3 bases: TGTACCAGCAGCCAGACAAGGGGCCGTCGTGAAGCTTTCTTT. Its translation: CTSSQTRGRREAFF.

Regarding this clonotype: The CDR3 end shows no conserved phenylalanine or tryptophan, and so a read error is likely. The rearrangement links TRBV12-3 or TRBV12-4 to TRBJ2-7, with TRBD1 as a possible D gene (6 bases). The CDR3 runs to 14 residues. V was pared by 6 bases and J by 2 bases, with 14 bases between. For the CDR3, the DNA is TGTGCCAGCAGACCAGGGGATCTAGCCTACGAGCAGTACTCC. Encoded protein: CASRPGDLAYEQYS.

The gene calls are TRBV11-2 and TRBJ2-5, with D possibly being TRBD2 (5 bases). Germline-derived CDR1 and CDR2 are SGHAT and FQNNGV. The length of the CDR3 is 15 residues. Trimming took 9 bases from V and 5 from J, leaving 22 bases between them. This CDR3 reads CARSPRLGGHETQYF. For the CDR3, the DNA is TGTGCCAGAAGCCCTCGTCTGGGCGGGCATGAGACCCAGTACTTC. Combining the CDR3 with reference TRBV11-2 and TRBJ2-5 gives the whole variable domain EAGVAQSPRYKIIEKRQSVAFWCNPISGHATLYWYQQILGQGPKLLIQFQNNGVVDDSQLPKDRFSAERLKGVDSTLKIQPAKLEDSAVYLCARSPRLGGHETQYFGPGTRLLVL.